The 6 T cell receptor beta chains given below trace back to one sample, sequenced in a study of radiation and T cells in renal cell carcinoma. Indicated time point: blood 4 weeks post-SBRT, at nephrectomy. Treatment noted: 15 Gy SBRT to primary tumor, nephrectomy 4 weeks later. The protocol was immunoSEQ multiplex PCR, while the TCRdb copy is restricted to in-frame clones and leaves out a portion. The repertoire consists of around 170,000 clones, with about 85% occurring once and the leading ten covering approximately 10%. The sequences come from blood, collected from a patient whose treatment included radiotherapy and nephrectomy. These receptor sequences come from a woman in her forties or fifties with renal cell carcinoma.

V is TRBV19 and J is TRBJ2-2; the D call may be TRBD1 or TRBD2 (6 bases each). The ends were cut back, 3 bases at V and 2 bases at J, with 13 bases in the middle. Germline lookup yields CDR1 LNHDA and CDR2 SQIVND (reference sequence). This CDR3 is built from 16 residues. The chain's CDR3 is CASSIGGTPNTGELFF. In nucleotides, the CDR3 is TGTGCCAGTAGTATTGGAGGGACACCTAACACCGGGGAGCTGTTTTTT.

This clone was counted a few times. This chain links TRBV19 with TRBJ1-1, with TRBD1 matching 10 bases. The length of the CDR3 is 16 residues. V dropped 5 bases and J dropped 11; count of bases not matched to a gene: 17. Germline CDR1 reads LNHDA; CDR2 reads SQIVND (reference sequence). CDR3 DNA sequence: TGTGCCAGTAGTGCGGACCGGGACAGGGGATCGGAATCGGCTTTCTTT. This encodes CASSADRDRGSESAFF.

The rearrangement links TRBV9 to TRBJ2-1, with D possibly TRBD1 on 5 matching bases. In germline, CDR1 is SGDLS, CDR2 YYNGEE. This CDR3 spans 16 amino acids. V was trimmed by 4 bases and J by 0 bases, leaving 14 bases between them. This CDR3 is CASSPQGLDSYNEQFF. In nucleotides, the CDR3 is TGTGCCAGCAGCCCCCAGGGCCTGGACTCCTACAATGAGCAGTTCTTC.

The chain couples TRBV5-4 to TRBJ2-6; no clear D. This CDR3 contains 18 residues. V was clipped by 0 bases and J by 1 base, with 14 bases between them. Germline CDR1 SGHNT, CDR2 YYREEE (reference sequence). In DNA, the CDR3 is TGTGCCAGCAGCTTGGGACCAAAGGGCTTATCTGGGGCCAACGTCCTGACTTTC. It encodes CASSLGPKGLSGANVLTF. Full variable domain (rest looked up from reference TRBV5-4 and TRBJ2-6): ETGVTQSPTHLIKTRGQQVTLRCSSQSGHNTVSWYQQALGQGPQFIFQYYREEENGRGNFPPRFSGLQFPNYSSELNVNALELDDSALYLCASSLGPKGLSGANVLTFGAGSRLTVL.

V is TRBV18 and J is TRBJ1-1; tentatively, D is TRBD1 (6 bases). Deletions cut 5 bases from V and 4 bases from J, with 14 bases between. The length of the CDR3 is 14 residues. CDR1 and CDR2 (germline): KGHSH, LQKENI. CDR3: CASSVGGEATEAFF. The CDR3 DNA sequence: TGTGCCAGCTCAGTCGGGGGCGAAGCCACTGAAGCTTTCTTT. Using reference TRBV18 and TRBJ1-1 for the parts outside the CDR3, the full variable domain is NAGVMQNPRHLVRRRGQEARLRCSPMKGHSHVYWYRQLPEEGLKFMVYLQKENIIDESGMPKERFSAEFPKEGPSILRIQQVVRGDSAAYFCASSVGGEATEAFFGQGTRLTVV.

J is TRBJ2-5 and V is TRBV5-1; TRBD2 might be the D (6 bases). In germline, CDR1 is SGHRS, CDR2 YFSETQ. Trimming left V 0 bases short and J 2 bases short, with 14 bases between. The CDR3 extends over 16 amino acids. The CDR3 protein is CASSLGMGGGQETQYF. DNA of the CDR3: TGCGCCAGCAGCTTGGGAATGGGGGGAGGACAAGAGACCCAGTACTTC.